The 15 T cell receptor beta chains presented below share a single source sample, sequenced in a study of blood T cell repertoires in COVID-19. Generated by immunoSEQ multiplex PCR, the TCRdb table keeps only in-frame clones and is missing some. The data hold just over 300,000 clones, with roughly nine tenths observed a single time. The sample was peripheral blood. The receptors originated from a woman younger than 45 with COVID-19, enrolled during active disease.

CDR3 loop: CASSFDIDLGRETQYF. The CDR3 coding sequence is TGTGCCAGCAGCTTTGATATCGATTTGGGGCGAGAGACCCAGTACTTC. The rearrangement uses TRBV7-8 and TRBJ2-5; D may be TRBD1 (5 bases). This CDR3 region has 16 residues. The V gene lost 3 bases and the J gene lost 4 bases, with 18 bases spanning the gap. Germline V gene data show CDR1 as SGHVS and CDR2 as FQNEAQ. Using reference TRBV7-8 and TRBJ2-5 for the parts outside the CDR3, the full variable domain is GAGVSQSPRYKVAKRGQDVALRCDPISGHVSLFWYQQALGQGPEFLTYFQNEAQLDKSGLPSDRFFAERPEGSVSTLKIQRTQQEDSAVYLCASSFDIDLGRETQYFGPGTRLLVL.

This clone was seen a single time. The J gene is TRBJ2-5, the V gene TRBV19; 7 nucleotides align to TRBD1. V dropped 8 bases and J dropped 2; count of bases not matched to a gene: 11. Germline CDR1 is LNHDA and CDR2 is SQIVND (reference sequence). The CDR3 runs to 15 residues. CDR3 loop: CASQPTQGPQETQYF. DNA for the CDR3: TGTGCCAGTCAACCCACACAGGGGCCACAAGAGACCCAGTACTTC.

The CDR3 DNA sequence: TGTGCCACACGCTCCGGGGTGGGCACTGAAGCTTTCTTT. Its translation is CATRSGVGTEAFF. The V gene is TRBV24-1, the J gene TRBJ1-1; D ambiguous. Germline CDR1 KGHDR, CDR2 SFDVKD. The CDR3 spans 13 residues. V lost 10 bases, J lost 4 bases, and 15 bases lay in between.

The chain joins TRBV7-8 to TRBJ1-1; D perhaps matches TRBD1 (6 bases). Germline V gene sequence: CDR1 SGHVS, CDR2 FQNEAQ. The CDR3 contains 16 residues. The germline V and J ends were trimmed by 1 base and 0 bases, with 12 bases remaining between them. CDR3 in amino acids: CASSLGGAGVNTEAFF. CDR3 nucleotides: TGTGCCAGCAGCTTAGGGGGCGCAGGGGTGAACACTGAAGCTTTCTTT.

For the CDR3, the DNA is TGTGCCACCAGTAGCGAACCTAGCACAGATACGCAGTATTTT. It encodes CATSSEPSTDTQYF. The J gene is TRBJ2-3, the V gene TRBV24-1; D is undetermined. The CDR3 covers 14 residues. The germline V gene has CDR1 KGHDR and CDR2 SFDVKD. V was cut by 6 bases and J by 0 bases, with 9 bases left in between.

This clone has a single count. The gene calls are TRBV9 and TRBJ2-2, with D possibly being TRBD1 (5 bases). Germline lookup yields CDR1 SGDLS and CDR2 YYNGEE. The CDR3 consists of 14 residues. Trimming pared 2 bases from V and 7 bases from J, leaving 12 bases between. The CDR3 loop reads CASSVQGASGELFF. CDR3 in DNA: TGTGCCAGCAGCGTCCAGGGTGCAAGCGGGGAGCTGTTTTTT.

The CDR3 coding sequence is TGCGCCAGCAGCCAAGGTTATCTGAACACTGAAGCTTTCTTT. Its translation is CASSQGYLNTEAFF. The gene calls are TRBV4-1 and TRBJ1-1; D not resolved. The CDR3 is made up of 14 amino acids. The V end was cut by 1 base, the J end by 0 bases, with 6 bases between. CDR1 and CDR2 (germline): MGHRA, YSYEKL.

The chain links TRBV7-3 to TRBJ2-2; D remains unclear. The CDR3 runs 15 residues. Germline V CDR1 and CDR2: SGHTA, FQGTGA. V was shortened by 4 bases and J by 0 bases, with 9 bases between the two germline ends. Written as DNA, the CDR3 is TGTGCCAGCAGCTCCCTCCCGGCGAACACCGGGGAGCTGTTTTTT. Translated: CASSSLPANTGELFF.

Written as DNA, the CDR3 is TGTGCCAGCTCACCGGACATTACAAAGACCCAGTACTTC. Encoded protein: CASSPDITKTQYF. The chain is built from TRBV18 and TRBJ2-5, with TRBD1 as a possible D gene (5 bases). The germline CDR1 and CDR2 sequences are KGHSH and LQKENI. V lost 3 bases, J lost 6 bases, and 11 bases lay in between. The CDR3 runs to 13 residues.

This clone was picked up a small number of times. CDR3 DNA sequence: TGTGCCAGCGAAGACAGGGTTTACACCGGGGAGCTGTTTTTT. The encoded protein is CASEDRVYTGELFF. This chain links TRBV6-5 with TRBJ2-2; 7 nucleotides align to TRBD1. CDR3 length: 14 amino acids. Unmatched junction bases numbered 6, after V lost 8 bases and J lost 3 bases. Germline-derived CDR1 and CDR2 are MNHEY and SVGAGI.

The CDR3 bases are TGTGCCAGCTCCACATTAAACCAAGAGACCCAGTACTTC. It specifies CASSTLNQETQYF. The V gene is TRBV18, the J gene TRBJ2-5; D is ambiguous. CDR1 is KGHSH, CDR2 LQKENI, per germline. The CDR3 covers 13 residues. Deletions cut 6 bases from V and 0 bases from J, with 8 bases between.

The chain has TRBV6-5 and TRBJ1-3; TRBD1 aligns across 7 bases. Unmatched junction bases numbered 2, after V lost 0 bases and J lost 0 bases. The CDR3 loop spans 16 amino acids. Germline V gene lookup returns CDR1 MNHEY and CDR2 SVGAGI. In DNA, the CDR3 is TGTGCCAGCAGTTACTCACCAGGGGGCTCTGGAAACACCATATATTTT. Protein product: CASSYSPGGSGNTIYF.

This clone has a single count. The chain combines TRBV7-8 with TRBJ2-4; no clear D. The CDR3 length is 17 residues. The germline gives CDR1 SGHVS, CDR2 FQNEAQ. Trimming took 1 base from V and 0 from J, leaving 13 bases between them. CDR3 DNA: TGTGCCAGCAGCTTAGGGCCTAGATCGCTAGCCAAAAACATTCAGTACTTC. The encoded protein is CASSLGPRSLAKNIQYF.

The rearrangement links TRBV9 to TRBJ2-3; 8 nucleotides line up with TRBD2. The germline V gene encodes CDR1 SGDLS and CDR2 YYNGEE. V lost 3 bases and J lost 3; bases outside the gene matches: 12. The CDR3 is 17 residues long. The DNA of the CDR3 is TGTGCCAGCAGCGCCCCCCCCGGGACTAGTGGTACAGATACGCAGTATTTT. Amino acid sequence: CASSAPPGTSGTDTQYF.

The J gene is TRBJ2-6, the V gene TRBV4-1; D remains ambiguous. The CDR3 has 16 amino acids. V was trimmed by 5 bases and J by 1 base, leaving 12 bases between them. CDR1 is MGHRA and CDR2 is YSYEKL in the germline V gene. In DNA form, the CDR3 reads TGCGCCAGCAGCTCCACTCCCCTATCTGGGGCCAACGTCCTGACTTTC. This gives the protein CASSSTPLSGANVLTF.